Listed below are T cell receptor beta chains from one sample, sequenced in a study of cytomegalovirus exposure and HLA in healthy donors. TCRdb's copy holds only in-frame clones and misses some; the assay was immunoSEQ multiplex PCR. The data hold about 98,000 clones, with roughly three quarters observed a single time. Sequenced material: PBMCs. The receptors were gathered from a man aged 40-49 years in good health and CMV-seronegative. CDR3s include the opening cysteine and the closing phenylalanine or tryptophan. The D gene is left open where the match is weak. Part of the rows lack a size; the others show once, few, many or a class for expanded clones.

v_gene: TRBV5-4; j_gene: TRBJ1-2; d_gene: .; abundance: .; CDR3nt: TGTGCCAGCAGCTTGACGTCCCTAAACTATGGCTACACCTTC; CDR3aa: CASSLTSLNYGYTF
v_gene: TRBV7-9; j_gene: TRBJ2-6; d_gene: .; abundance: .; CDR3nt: TGTGCCAGCAGCTCCACGAGGGCTGGGGCCAACGTCCTGACTTTC; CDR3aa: CASSSTRAGANVLTF
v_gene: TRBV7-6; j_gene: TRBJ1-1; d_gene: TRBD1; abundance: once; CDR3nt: TGTGCCAGCAGCTTAGGTCCAGGGGGCGATACTGAAGCTTTCTTT; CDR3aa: CASSLGPGGDTEAFF
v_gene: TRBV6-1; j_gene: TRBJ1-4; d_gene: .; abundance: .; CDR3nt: TGTGCCAGCAGTGATGCACAGGTTAATGAAAAACTGTTTTTT; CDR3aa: CASSDAQVNEKLFF
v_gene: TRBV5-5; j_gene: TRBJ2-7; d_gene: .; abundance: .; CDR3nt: TGTGCCAGCAGCTTGGCCTCGTCGGCAGCGACCTACGAGCAGTACTTC; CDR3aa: CASSLASSAATYEQYF
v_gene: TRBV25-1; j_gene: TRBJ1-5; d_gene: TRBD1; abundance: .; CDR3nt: TGTGCCAGCAGTGACGGACAGGCCAATCAGCCCCAGCATTTT; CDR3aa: CASSDGQANQPQHF
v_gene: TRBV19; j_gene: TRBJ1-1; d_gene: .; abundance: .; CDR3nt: TGTGCCAGTAGTATCCATCGCCCCGCCGGGACACCGAACACTGAAGCTTTCTTT; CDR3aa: CASSIHRPAGTPNTEAFF
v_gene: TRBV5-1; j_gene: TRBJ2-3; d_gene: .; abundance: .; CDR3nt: TGCGCCAGCAGCCGTCCGGGGAACACAGATACGCAGTATTTT; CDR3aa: CASSRPGNTDTQYF
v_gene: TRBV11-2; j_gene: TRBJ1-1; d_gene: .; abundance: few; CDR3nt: TGTGCCAGCAGCCTGACTTGGGACACTGAAGCTTTCTTT; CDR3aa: CASSLTWDTEAFF
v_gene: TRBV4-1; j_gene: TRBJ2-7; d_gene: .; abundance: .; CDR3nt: TGCGCCAGCAGCCAAGATGGTCCTCCACATTCCATGAAATTGACACCCTACGAGCAGTACTTC; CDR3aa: CASSQDGPPHSMKLTPYEQYF
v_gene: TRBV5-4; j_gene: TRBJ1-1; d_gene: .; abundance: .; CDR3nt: TGTGCCAGCAGTCAACCTACAGGGCGGGTCACTGAAGCTTTCTTT; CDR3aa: CASSQPTGRVTEAFF
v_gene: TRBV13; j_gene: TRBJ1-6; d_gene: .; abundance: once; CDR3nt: TGTGCCAGCAGCTTAGTTCAGGGGAGCTCCTATAATTCACCCCTCCACTTT; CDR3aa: CASSLVQGSSYNSPLHF
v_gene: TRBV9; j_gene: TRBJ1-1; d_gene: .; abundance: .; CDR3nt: TGTGCCAGCAGCGTAGGCGGGGACAACACTGAAGCTTTCTTT; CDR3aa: CASSVGGDNTEAFF
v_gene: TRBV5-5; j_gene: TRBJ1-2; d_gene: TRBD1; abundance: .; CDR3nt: TGTGCCAGCAGCTTGGGTGGGACAGGGTCTAACTATGGCTACACCTTC; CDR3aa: CASSLGGTGSNYGYTF
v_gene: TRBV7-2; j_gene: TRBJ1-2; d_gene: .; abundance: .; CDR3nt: TGTGCCAGCAGCGTAACCAGGGATAACTATGGCTACACCTTC; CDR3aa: CASSVTRDNYGYTF
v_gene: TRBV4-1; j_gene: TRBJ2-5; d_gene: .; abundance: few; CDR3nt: TGCGCCAGCAGCCCGGGACATCCCCAAGAGACCCAGTACTTC; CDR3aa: CASSPGHPQETQYF
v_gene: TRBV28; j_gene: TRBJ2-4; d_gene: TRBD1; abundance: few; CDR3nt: TGTGCCAGCAGCCTGGGACAGCCAAACATTCAGTACTTC; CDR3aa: CASSLGQPNIQYF
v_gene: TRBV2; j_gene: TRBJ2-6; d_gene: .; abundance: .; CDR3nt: TGTGCCAGAACTCAGGGGCCCGGGGCCAACGTCCTGACTTTC; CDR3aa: CARTQGPGANVLTF
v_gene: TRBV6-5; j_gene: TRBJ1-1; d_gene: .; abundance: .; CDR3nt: TGTGCCAGCAGTTATTTGTACGGGGGTTTTGACACTGAAGCTTTCTTT; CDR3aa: CASSYLYGGFDTEAFF
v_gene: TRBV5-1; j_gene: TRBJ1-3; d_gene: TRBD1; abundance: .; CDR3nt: TGCGCCAGCAGCCCGGACAGGCCTGGAAACACCATATATTTT; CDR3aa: CASSPDRPGNTIYF
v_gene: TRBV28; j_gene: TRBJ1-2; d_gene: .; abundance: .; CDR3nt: TGTGCCAGCAGTTTAGGCAGATATTATGGCTACACCTTC; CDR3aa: CASSLGRYYGYTF
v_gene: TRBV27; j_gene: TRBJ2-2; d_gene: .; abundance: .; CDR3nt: TGTGCCAGCAGTAGGGTCCAGGGCCCCGGGGAGCTGTTTTTT; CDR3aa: CASSRVQGPGELFF
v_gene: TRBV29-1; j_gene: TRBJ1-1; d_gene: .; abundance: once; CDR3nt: TGCAGCGTTGAATTGCAGGGTCGGTACACTGAAGCTTTCTTT; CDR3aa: CSVELQGRYTEAFF
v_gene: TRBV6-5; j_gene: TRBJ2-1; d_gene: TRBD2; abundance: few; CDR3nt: TGTGCCAGCAGTGGGACTAGCGGGGGCTACAATGAGCAGTTCTTC; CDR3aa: CASSGTSGGYNEQFF
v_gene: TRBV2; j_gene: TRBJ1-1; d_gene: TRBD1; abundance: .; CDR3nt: TGTGCCAGCAGTAAGACAGGGGGGCGGACTGAAGCTTTCTTT; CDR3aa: CASSKTGGRTEAFF
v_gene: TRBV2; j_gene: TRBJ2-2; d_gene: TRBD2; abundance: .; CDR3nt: TGTGCCAGCAGTGTTAGCGGGGGGGACGAGCTGTTTTTT; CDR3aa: CASSVSGGDELFF
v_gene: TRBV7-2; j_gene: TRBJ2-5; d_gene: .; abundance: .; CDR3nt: TGTGCCAGCAGCCTAGCCTCCCGGGGGGCGGCGGAGACCCAGTACTTC; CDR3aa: CASSLASRGAAETQYF